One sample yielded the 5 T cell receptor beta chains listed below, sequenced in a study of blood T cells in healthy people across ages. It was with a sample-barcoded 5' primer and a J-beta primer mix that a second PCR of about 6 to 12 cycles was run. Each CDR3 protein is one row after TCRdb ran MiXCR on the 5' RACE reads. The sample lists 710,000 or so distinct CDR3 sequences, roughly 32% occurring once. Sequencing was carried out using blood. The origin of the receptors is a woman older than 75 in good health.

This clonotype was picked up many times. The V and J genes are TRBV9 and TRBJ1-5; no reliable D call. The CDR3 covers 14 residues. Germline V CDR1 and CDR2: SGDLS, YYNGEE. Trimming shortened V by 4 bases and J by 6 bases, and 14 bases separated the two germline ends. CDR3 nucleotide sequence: TGTGCCAGCAGCCCCAGCCCCGGGAGTCAGCCCCAGCATTTT. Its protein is CASSPSPGSQPQHF.

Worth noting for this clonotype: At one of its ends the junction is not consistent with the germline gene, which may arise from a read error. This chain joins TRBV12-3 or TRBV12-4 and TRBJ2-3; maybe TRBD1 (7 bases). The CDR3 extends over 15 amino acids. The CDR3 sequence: CASSPGRGGADTQYF. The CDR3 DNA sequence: TGTGCCAGCAGCCCCGGGAGAGGGGGCGCAGATACGCAATATTTT.

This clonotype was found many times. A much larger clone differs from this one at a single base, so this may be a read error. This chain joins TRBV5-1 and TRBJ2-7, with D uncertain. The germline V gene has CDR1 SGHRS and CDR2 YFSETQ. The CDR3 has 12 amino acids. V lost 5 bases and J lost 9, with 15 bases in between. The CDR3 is CASSPDRTRQYF. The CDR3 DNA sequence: TGCGCCAGCAGTCCGGATCGAACACGGCAGTACTTC. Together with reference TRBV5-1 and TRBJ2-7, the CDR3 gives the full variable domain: KAGVTQTPRYLIKTRGQQVTLSCSPISGHRSVSWYQQTPGQGLQFLFEYFSETQRNKGNFPGRFSGRQFSNSRSEMNVSTLELGDSALYLCASSPDRTRQYFGPGTRLTVT.

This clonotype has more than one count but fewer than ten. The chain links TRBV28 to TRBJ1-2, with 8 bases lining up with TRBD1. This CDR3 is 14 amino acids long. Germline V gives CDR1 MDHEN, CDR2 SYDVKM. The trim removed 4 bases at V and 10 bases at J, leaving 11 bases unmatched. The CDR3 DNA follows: TGTGCCAGCAGTTCGGGGCAGGGGGCCTCTCTCTACACCTTC. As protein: CASSSGQGASLYTF.

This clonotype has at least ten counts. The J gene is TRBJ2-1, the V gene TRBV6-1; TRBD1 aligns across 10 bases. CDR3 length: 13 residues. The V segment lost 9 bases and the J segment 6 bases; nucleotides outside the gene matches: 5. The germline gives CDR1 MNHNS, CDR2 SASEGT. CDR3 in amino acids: CASRQGAGNEQFF. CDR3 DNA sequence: TGTGCCAGTAGACAGGGGGCGGGCAATGAGCAGTTCTTC.